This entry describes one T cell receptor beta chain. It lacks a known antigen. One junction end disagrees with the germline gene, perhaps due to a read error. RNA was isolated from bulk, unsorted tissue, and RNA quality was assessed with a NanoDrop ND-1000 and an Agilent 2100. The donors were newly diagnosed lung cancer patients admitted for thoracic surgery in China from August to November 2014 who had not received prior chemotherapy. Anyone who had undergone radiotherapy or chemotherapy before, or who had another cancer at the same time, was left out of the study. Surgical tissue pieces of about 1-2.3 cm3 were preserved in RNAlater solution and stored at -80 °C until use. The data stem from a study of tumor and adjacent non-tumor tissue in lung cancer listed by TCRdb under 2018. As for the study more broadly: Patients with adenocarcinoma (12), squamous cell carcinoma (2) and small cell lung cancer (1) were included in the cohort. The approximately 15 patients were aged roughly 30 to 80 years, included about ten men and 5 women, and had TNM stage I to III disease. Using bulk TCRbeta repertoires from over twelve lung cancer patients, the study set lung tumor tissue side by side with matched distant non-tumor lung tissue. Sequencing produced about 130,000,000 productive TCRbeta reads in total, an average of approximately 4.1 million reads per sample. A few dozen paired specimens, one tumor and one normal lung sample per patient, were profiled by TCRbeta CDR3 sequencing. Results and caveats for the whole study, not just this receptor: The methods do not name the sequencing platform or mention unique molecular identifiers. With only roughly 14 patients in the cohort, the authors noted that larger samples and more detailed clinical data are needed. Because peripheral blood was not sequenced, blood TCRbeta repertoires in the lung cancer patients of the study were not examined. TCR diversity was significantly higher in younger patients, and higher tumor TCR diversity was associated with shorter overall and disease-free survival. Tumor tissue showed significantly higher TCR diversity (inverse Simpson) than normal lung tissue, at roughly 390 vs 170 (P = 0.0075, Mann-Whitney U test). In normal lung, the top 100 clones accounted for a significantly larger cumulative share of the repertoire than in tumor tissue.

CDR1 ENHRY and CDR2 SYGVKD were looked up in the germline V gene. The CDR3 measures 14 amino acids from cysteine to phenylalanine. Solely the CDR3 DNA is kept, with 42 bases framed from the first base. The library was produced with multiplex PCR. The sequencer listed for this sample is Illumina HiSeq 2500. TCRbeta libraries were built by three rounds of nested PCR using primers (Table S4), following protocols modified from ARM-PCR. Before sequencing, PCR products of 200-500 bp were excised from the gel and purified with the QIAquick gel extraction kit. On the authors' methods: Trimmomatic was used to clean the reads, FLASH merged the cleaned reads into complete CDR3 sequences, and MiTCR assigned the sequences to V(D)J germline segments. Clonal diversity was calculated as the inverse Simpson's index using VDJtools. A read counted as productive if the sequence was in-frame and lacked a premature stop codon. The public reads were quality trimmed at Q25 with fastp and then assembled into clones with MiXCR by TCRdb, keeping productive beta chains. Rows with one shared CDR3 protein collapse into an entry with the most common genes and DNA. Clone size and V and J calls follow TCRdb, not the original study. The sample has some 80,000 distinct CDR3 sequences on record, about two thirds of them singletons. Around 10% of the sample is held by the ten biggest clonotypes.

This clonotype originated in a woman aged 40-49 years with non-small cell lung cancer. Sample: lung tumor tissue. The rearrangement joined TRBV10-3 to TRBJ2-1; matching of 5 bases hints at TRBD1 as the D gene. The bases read TGTACCATTAAAGGGGCCAGCGCGGCCGGTGAGCAGTTATTC. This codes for CTIKGASAAGEQLF.